This TCR beta chain emerged from a study of beta chain features in type 1 diabetes. Study summary: The patient and healthy donor groups were comparable for age, gender and cell yields.

This CDR3 is built from 11 residues. Trimming stripped 6 bases from V and 2 bases from J, with 4 bases between. Germline assignment: CDR1 SGHTA and CDR2 FQGNSA. Every isolated RNA sample was fully reverse transcribed, so sequencing captured expressed TCRB transcripts. Deep immunoSEQ sequencing covered naive, central memory and regulatory T cell samples. Sequencing used immunoSEQ multiplex PCR; TCRdb keeps in-frame clones, though not all of them. The sample holds 200,000 to 250,000 clones, roughly two thirds seen once. Broader study findings: More deletions and fewer insertions at VDJ junctions were seen in type 1 diabetes patients. Shorter TCRB CDR3s, moderately but significantly so, were found in Type 1 diabetes patients in all four CD4+ subsets.

Of note for this clone: What it recognizes is unknown.

This sequence originates from a man between 25 and 39 years old in good health. The specimen sequenced was naive CD4+ T cells from blood. This chain joins TRBV7-2 and TRBJ2-5, with unresolved D. CDR3 amino acids: CASRAQETQYF. CDR3 in DNA: TGTGCCAGCAGAGCTCAAGAGACCCAGTACTTC. The entire variable domain, with the rest obtained from reference TRBV7-2 and TRBJ2-5, is as follows: GAGVSQSPSNKVTEKGKDVELRCDPISGHTALYWYRQSLGQGLEFLIYFQGNSAPDKSGLPSDRFSAERTGGSVSTLTIQRTQQEDSAVYLCASRAQETQYFGPGTRLLVL.